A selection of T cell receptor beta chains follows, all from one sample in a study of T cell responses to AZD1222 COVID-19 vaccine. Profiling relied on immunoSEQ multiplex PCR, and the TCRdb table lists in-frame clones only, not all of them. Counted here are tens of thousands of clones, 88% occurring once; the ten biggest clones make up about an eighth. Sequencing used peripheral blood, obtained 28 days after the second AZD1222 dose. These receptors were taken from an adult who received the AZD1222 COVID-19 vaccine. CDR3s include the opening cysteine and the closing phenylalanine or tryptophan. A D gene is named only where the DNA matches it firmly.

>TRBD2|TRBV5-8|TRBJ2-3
CASSLERTSGQFSTDTQYF
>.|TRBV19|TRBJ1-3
CASSISPGNGNTIYF
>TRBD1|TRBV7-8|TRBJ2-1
CASSLPDRGHNEQFF
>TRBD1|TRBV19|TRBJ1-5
CASSTRGGAGNQPQHF
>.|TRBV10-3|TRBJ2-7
CAINPGPSYEQYF
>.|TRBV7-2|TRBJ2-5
CASSSQETQYF
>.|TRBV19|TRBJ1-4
CASSISRAEKLFF
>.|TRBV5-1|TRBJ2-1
CASSPDGGPSVGEQFF
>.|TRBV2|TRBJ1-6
CASSDDAQLPLHF
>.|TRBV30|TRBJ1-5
CAWSAGNPAQHF
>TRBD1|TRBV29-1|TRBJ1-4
CSVALRGGFNEKLFF
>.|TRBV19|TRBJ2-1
CASSAYVGDHYNEQFF
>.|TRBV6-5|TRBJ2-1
CASSYSPGLSNEQFF
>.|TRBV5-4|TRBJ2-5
CASSEGDRETQYF
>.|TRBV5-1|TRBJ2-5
CASSLVGFQETQYF
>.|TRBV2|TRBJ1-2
CASRDTGSYGYTF
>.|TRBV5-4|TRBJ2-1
CASSLERGGPRNEQFF
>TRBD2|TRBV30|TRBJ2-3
CAWSVPRGARRTDTQYF
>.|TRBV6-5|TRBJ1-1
CASSLLNAFTEAFF
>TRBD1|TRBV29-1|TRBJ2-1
CSVHQTGQGGDEQFF
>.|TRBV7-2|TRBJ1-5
CASSLAFNQPQHF
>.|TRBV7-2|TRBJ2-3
CASSPPADTQYF
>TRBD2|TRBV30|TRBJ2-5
CAWATSGGSQETQYF
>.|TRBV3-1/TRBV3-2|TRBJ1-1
CASSQAWAGSTEAFF
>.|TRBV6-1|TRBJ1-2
CASSEGGGTGGNYGYTF
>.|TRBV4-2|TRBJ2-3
CASSQEQSADTQYF
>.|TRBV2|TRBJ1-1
CASTRQLNTEAFF
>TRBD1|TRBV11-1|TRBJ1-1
CASSLGDRTSPTEAFF
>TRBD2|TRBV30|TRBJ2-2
CAWSVPTSGGISNTGELFF
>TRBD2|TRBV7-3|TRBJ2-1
CASSLSGTTNNEQFF
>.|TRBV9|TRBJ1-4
CASSAGGRGNEKLFF
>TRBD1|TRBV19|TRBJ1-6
CASNRQGDGSPLHF
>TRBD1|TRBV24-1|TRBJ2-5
CATSDSGPDRGKTQYF
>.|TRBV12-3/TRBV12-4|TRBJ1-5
CASSQVTGQPQHF
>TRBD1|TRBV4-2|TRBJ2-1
CASQGDPVDTEQFF
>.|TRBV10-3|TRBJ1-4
CAMSGTFNEKLFF
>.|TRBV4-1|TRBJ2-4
CASSSPLVTIAKNIQYF
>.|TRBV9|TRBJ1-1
CASSPGNMGWTEAFF
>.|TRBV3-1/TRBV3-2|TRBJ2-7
CASSQVQGYEQYF
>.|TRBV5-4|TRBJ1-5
CASSNGAGIEPQHF
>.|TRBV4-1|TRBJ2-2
CASSQRRPANTGELFF
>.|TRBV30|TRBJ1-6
CAWTRGGNSPLHF
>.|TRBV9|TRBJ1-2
CASSANYGYTF
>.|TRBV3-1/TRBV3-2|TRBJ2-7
CASSQSRREEQYF
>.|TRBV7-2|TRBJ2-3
CASSLPEPPDTQYF
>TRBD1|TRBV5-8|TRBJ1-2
CASSLTGTGKGYTF
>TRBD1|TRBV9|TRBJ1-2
CASSVDRGYYGYTF
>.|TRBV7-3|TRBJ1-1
CASSREVANTEAFF
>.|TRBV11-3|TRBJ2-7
CASSLGRGLSYEQYF
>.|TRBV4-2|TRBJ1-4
CASSQEGGNEKLFF
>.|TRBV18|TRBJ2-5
CASSPGAPQETQYF
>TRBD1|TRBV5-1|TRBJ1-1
CASSSPGGVRMNTEAFF
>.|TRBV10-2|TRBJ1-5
CASSEREDSNQPQHF
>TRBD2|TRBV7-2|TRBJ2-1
CASSPTAGGDNEQFF